Listed here are 27 T cell receptor beta chains from one sample, sequenced in a study of early stage breast cancer tumors. The repertoire was sequenced with immunoSEQ multiplex PCR; TCRdb's copy has only in-frame clones and lacks some. The profile covers over 40,000 clones, with around 80% appearing a single time and 3% to 3.5% taken by the ten largest. Material: blood. The receptors were gathered from a person between 35 and 49 years old with breast cancer.

J is TRBJ2-1 and V is TRBV30; D gene ambiguous. The CDR3 contains 11 residues. The germline CDR1 and CDR2 sequences are GTSNPN and SVGIG (reference sequence). V was shortened by 1 base and J by 6 bases, with 4 bases between the two germline ends. CDR3 loop: CAWSESNEQFF. DNA for the CDR3: TGTGCCTGGAGTGAATCCAATGAGCAGTTCTTC. Complete variable domain (other parts from reference TRBV30 and TRBJ2-1): SQTIHQWPATLVQPVGSPLSLECTVEGTSNPNLYWYRQAAGRGLQLLFYSVGIGQISSEVPQNLSASRPQDRQFILSSKKLLLSDSGFYLCAWSESNEQFFGPGTRLTVL.

The rearrangement joins TRBV6-5 to TRBJ2-3, with a possible D match to TRBD1 (6 bases). Germline V gives CDR1 MNHEY, CDR2 SVGAGI. The CDR3 sequence is 15 residues long. V lost 4 bases and J lost 3, with 14 bases in between. CDR3 DNA: TGTGCCAGCAGTTCGAGGGGGAGAGGGACAGATACGCAGTATTTT. Translated: CASSSRGRGTDTQYF.

The chain has TRBV5-1 and TRBJ2-2; D call uncertain. CDR3 length: 14 amino acids. Germline CDR1 and CDR2: SGHRS and YFSETQ. Trimming stripped 1 base from V and 7 bases from J, with 11 bases between. CDR3 in DNA: TGCGCCAGCAGCTTGAGTTCCCTCGGCGGGGAGCTGTTTTTT. It translates to CASSLSSLGGELFF.

This clone was observed a few times. V is TRBV6-5 and J is TRBJ1-5; D is unclear. The CDR3 has 14 amino acids. Between the trimmed V and J ends, which lost 6 bases and 4 bases, there was a span of 13 bases. Germline V gene sequence: CDR1 MNHEY, CDR2 SVGAGI. CDR3 protein: CASRPGRINQPQHF. CDR3 bases: TGTGCCAGCAGACCTGGACGGATAAATCAGCCCCAGCATTTT.

This chain connects TRBV5-4 to TRBJ1-5; a weak D match, TRBD1 (5 bases). Germline CDR1 is SGHNT and CDR2 is YYREEE (reference sequence). V was trimmed by 5 bases and J by 2 bases, leaving 11 bases between them. The CDR3 loop spans 14 amino acids. CDR3 sequence (DNA): TGTGCCAGCAGAATAGGGGTAGGCAATCAGCCCCAGCATTTT. This sequence encodes CASRIGVGNQPQHF.

V and J are TRBV30 and TRBJ2-5; no clear D gene. There are 14 residues in the CDR3. CDR1 GTSNPN and CDR2 SVGIG come from the germline V gene (reference sequence). V was clipped by 5 bases and J by 2 bases, with 15 bases between them. The CDR3 reads CAWGAGGPQETQYF. In DNA form, the CDR3 reads TGTGCCTGGGGAGCCGGCGGCCCGCAAGAGACCCAGTACTTC.

This chain uses TRBV6-5 with TRBJ2-7; 7 bases fit TRBD1. CDR1 MNHEY and CDR2 SVGAGI come from the germline V gene. V was clipped by 5 bases and J by 2 bases; unmatched bases: 6. The CDR3 contains 14 residues. CDR3 DNA: TGTGCCAGCAGTACACCCGGGACAGCCTACGAGCAGTACTTC. It specifies CASSTPGTAYEQYF.

This clone was recorded a few times. CDR3 bases: TGCGCCAGCAGCTTAGGGTCGCGGGGAACTGAAGCTTTCTTT. Translated: CASSLGSRGTEAFF. The chain links TRBV5-1 to TRBJ1-1; D is ambiguous. The germline CDR1 and CDR2 sequences are SGHRS and YFSETQ. The CDR3 has 14 residues. V was clipped by 2 bases and J by 5 bases, with 13 bases between them.

The chain combines TRBV28 with TRBJ2-5; D is uncertain. CDR1 is MDHEN, CDR2 SYDVKM, per germline. Trimming left V 10 bases short and J 3 bases short, with 6 bases between. The length of the CDR3 is 10 residues. CDR3 sequence reads: CATAEETQYF. DNA for the CDR3: TGTGCCACCGCAGAAGAGACCCAGTACTTC.

This clone was seen just once. This chain links TRBV6-5 with TRBJ2-2; possible D gene TRBD2, 5 bases. There are 15 residues in the CDR3. Germline assignment: CDR1 MNHEY and CDR2 SVGAGI. The V end was cut by 5 bases, the J end by 1 base, with 11 bases between. As DNA, the CDR3 is TGTGCCAGCAGTCGAGCGGATATGAACACCGGGGAGCTGTTTTTT. This gives the protein CASSRADMNTGELFF.

J is TRBJ1-2 and V is TRBV4-2; D call uncertain. V lost 0 bases and J 2 bases, leaving 10 bases between the germline ends. There are 15 residues in the CDR3. Germline values: CDR1 LGHNA, CDR2 YNFKEQ. Here the CDR3 DNA reads TGTGCCAGCAGCCAAGAGGAAGGGAAAAACTATGGCTACACCTTC. Encoded protein: CASSQEEGKNYGYTF.

The chain joins TRBV5-1 to TRBJ2-1, with 7 bases lining up with TRBD1. The CDR3 totals 15 residues. V trimming: 2 bases; J trimming: 8 bases; junction bases outside the gene matches: 10. The germline V gene encodes CDR1 SGHRS and CDR2 YFSETQ. This CDR3 reads CASSLRDRGTHEQFF. DNA of the CDR3: TGCGCCAGCAGCTTACGGGACAGAGGCACCCATGAGCAGTTCTTC.

The V and J genes are TRBV5-6 and TRBJ2-7, with TRBD2 identical over 7 bases. V was pared by 4 bases and J by 7 bases, with 14 bases of the junction left unmatched. Germline V gene data show CDR1 as SGHDT and CDR2 as YYEEEE. The CDR3 spans 15 residues. For the CDR3, the DNA is TGTGCCAGCAGCCTGGACGAGCGGGACCCGCTGGAGCAGTACTTC. It encodes CASSLDERDPLEQYF.

CDR3 region: CASSQDRGSGYEQYF. CDR3 sequence (DNA): TGCGCCAGCAGCCAAGATCGAGGGAGTGGCTACGAGCAGTACTTC. This chain links TRBV4-1 with TRBJ2-7; D perhaps matches TRBD2 (5 bases). Germline CDR1 is MGHRA and CDR2 is YSYEKL. This CDR3 spans 15 amino acids. V shed 0 bases and J shed 3 bases, with 12 bases lying between them.

The DNA of the CDR3 is TGTGCCAGCAGCCAAGAGCGGACAGTATCCGGGGAGCTGTTTTTT. It yields the protein CASSQERTVSGELFF. This rearrangement joins TRBV4-2 to TRBJ2-2; weak D call: TRBD1 (6 bases). The CDR3 has 15 amino acids. Per the germline V gene, CDR1 is LGHNA and CDR2 is YNFKEQ. V was cut by 0 bases and J by 6 bases, with 11 bases left in between.

The V call is TRBV6-1, the J call TRBJ1-4; D is undetermined. Germline V gene sequence: CDR1 MNHNS, CDR2 SASEGT. Trimming cost V 6 bases and J 5 bases, with 13 bases left between them. This CDR3 has 14 amino acids. CDR3 nucleotides: TGTGCCAGCAGAGGAGGACGGGAAAATGAAAAACTGTTTTTT. Translation gives CASRGGRENEKLFF.

This rearrangement joins TRBV7-9 to TRBJ2-7; 10 bases agree with TRBD2. V gave up 5 bases and J gave up 3 bases; unmatched junction bases: 7. The germline gives CDR1 SEHNR, CDR2 FQNEAQ (reference sequence). The CDR3 has 15 residues. The CDR3, as DNA: TGTGCCAGCAGCCTCACTAGCGGGACTTTCTACGAGCAGTACTTC. Protein: CASSLTSGTFYEQYF.

The CDR3 DNA follows: TGCAGCGTTGAAGCGGAGGCAGGGTCCTACGAGCAGTACTTC. This translates into CSVEAEAGSYEQYF. The chain couples TRBV29-1 to TRBJ2-7, with D tentatively TRBD1 or TRBD2 (5 bases each). The CDR3 consists of 14 residues. Trimming took off 1 base at V and 1 base at J, with 11 bases between the two ends. CDR1 and CDR2 from the germline V gene are SQVTM and ANQGSEA.

The V call is TRBV2, the J call TRBJ2-7; TRBD1 aligns across 9 bases. The CDR3 consists of 15 residues. Losses at the gene ends were 3 bases for V and 6 bases for J; bases not matched to a gene: 9. Germline lookup yields CDR1 SNHLY and CDR2 FYNNEI. The CDR3 reads CASSDYRGLWGEQYF. In nucleotides, the CDR3 is TGTGCCAGCAGTGATTACAGGGGGCTCTGGGGCGAGCAGTACTTC.

A few counts support this clone. The V call is TRBV2, the J call TRBJ1-5; D perhaps matches TRBD1 (6 bases). V was pared by 1 base and J by 4 bases, with 11 bases between. Germline CDR1 and CDR2: SNHLY and FYNNEI. The CDR3 is 15 residues long. In DNA form, the CDR3 reads TGTGCCAGCAGTGAAGGCGGACAGAATAATCAGCCCCAGCATTTT. This codes for CASSEGGQNNQPQHF.

V is TRBV10-3 and J is TRBJ2-7; TRBD2 aligns across 14 bases. Germline CDR1 ENHRY, CDR2 SYGVKD. This CDR3 spans 16 amino acids. J gave up 2 bases and V 6 bases, and 6 bases lay outside the gene matches. The CDR3 nucleotides are TGTGCCATCAGAACCGGGACTAGCGGGAGTCCCTACGAGCAGTACTTC. It yields the protein CAIRTGTSGSPYEQYF.

The chain carries TRBV13 and TRBJ2-7; TRBD2 agrees at 12 bases. The V gene's germline CDR1 is PRHDT and CDR2 FYEKMQ (reference sequence). The CDR3 consists of 16 residues. V dropped 0 bases and J dropped 6; count of bases not matched to a gene: 6. The CDR3 nucleotides read TGTGCCAGCAGCTTAGGGCTAGGACTAGCGGGGCGCGAGCAGTACTTC. This sequence encodes CASSLGLGLAGREQYF.

V is TRBV10-3 and J is TRBJ2-3, with a possible D match to TRBD2 (5 bases). V lost 3 bases and J 3 bases, leaving 16 bases between the germline ends. CDR3 length: 16 amino acids. In germline, CDR1 is ENHRY, CDR2 SYGVKD. The CDR3 DNA is TGTGCCATCAGTGAAGGAGGACCAAGTCGGACAGATACGCAGTATTTT. Its protein is CAISEGGPSRTDTQYF.

The V and J genes are TRBV12-1 and TRBJ2-5; TRBD2 is the table's D call and was not checked against the DNA. TRBV12-1 is assigned pseudogene status. The CDR3 sequence is 10 residues long. The CDR3 is CASSPPRGNF. DNA for the CDR3: TGTGCCAGCAGCCCTCCTCGGGGAAACTTC.

This clone was seen a few times. The chain couples TRBV5-6 to TRBJ1-2; D not certain. Germline lookup yields CDR1 SGHDT and CDR2 YYEEEE. CDR3 length: 12 amino acids. V gave up 2 bases and J gave up 6 bases, with 8 bases separating them. The CDR3 region is CASSLSPDGYTF. CDR3 bases: TGTGCCAGCAGCTTAAGTCCGGATGGCTACACCTTC.

This clone was counted between two and nine times. The chain links TRBV2 to TRBJ2-6; no reliable D call. Looked up from germline, CDR1 is SNHLY and CDR2 is FYNNEI. The CDR3 extends over 14 amino acids. The ends were cut back, 7 bases at V and 3 bases at J, with 10 bases in the middle. The CDR3 DNA is TGTGCCAGCACAGGAGTTGGTGGGGCCAACGTCCTGACTTTC. Translated: CASTGVGGANVLTF.

The chain has TRBV2 and TRBJ1-5; 10 bases agree with TRBD1. Germline V gene sequence: CDR1 SNHLY, CDR2 FYNNEI. The CDR3 extends over 16 amino acids. The ends lost 3 bases at V and 4 bases at J; junction bases unmatched: 6. Here the CDR3 DNA reads TGTGCCAGCAGTGACCTCTTGGGACAGGGGAATCAGCCCCAGCATTTT. Its protein product is CASSDLLGQGNQPQHF.